This section outlines one T cell receptor beta chain sequence together with its context. V was cut by 2 bases and J by 8 bases, with 18 bases left in between. CDR1 and CDR2 from the germline V gene are LGHDT and YNNKEL (reference sequence). The CDR3 sequence is 16 residues long. Using immunoSEQ multiplex PCR, the repertoire was profiled, and TCRdb retains in-frame clones only, with some absent. The sample lists roughly 150,000 clones, 86% seen once, with roughly 4% in the top ten. The data belong to a study of blood T cell repertoires in COVID-19. Study-wide context: The United States, Italy and Spain supplied acute and convalescent COVID-19 samples.

V is TRBV3-1 (or the pseudogene TRBV3-2) and J is TRBJ1-4; D is possibly TRBD1 (5 bases). This receptor was identified in a woman in her 70s with acute or convalescent COVID-19. The material sequenced was peripheral blood. CDR3 residues: CASSQTPGGVGEKLFF. The CDR3 nucleotides read TGTGCCAGCAGCCAAACCCCCGGGGGAGTTGGGGAAAAACTGTTTTTT.